These 8 T cell receptor beta chains share one sample of origin, sequenced in a study of beta chain features in type 1 diabetes. The entirety of the isolated RNA underwent reverse transcription, so expressed TCRB transcripts were sequenced. Measured with immunoSEQ multiplex PCR; TCRdb has only the in-frame clones, and not every one. The sample has about 250,000 clones, 14% seen once. Sequenced: naive CD4+ T cells from blood. These receptor sequences come from a woman aged 35 to 49 in good health.

The sample holds a few counts of this clone. This rearrangement joins TRBV5-1 to TRBJ2-3, with TRBD2 identical over 9 bases. CDR3 size: 13 residues. The V gene's germline CDR1 is SGHRS and CDR2 YFSETQ. V shed 7 bases and J 5 bases; nucleotides not matched to a gene: 5. The CDR3 DNA follows: TGCGCCAGCTCCGCGGGGGGGGGAGATACGCAGTATTTT. Translation gives CASSAGGGDTQYF.

This clone was recorded at least ten times. CDR3 coding DNA: TGTGCCAGCAGACCAGGACTAGCGGTCTTCGAGCAGTTCTTC. Translated: CASRPGLAVFEQFF. This rearrangement joins TRBV7-9 to TRBJ2-1; 10 bases match TRBD2. The germline gives CDR1 SEHNR, CDR2 FQNEAQ (reference sequence). CDR3 length equals 14 residues. V lost 6 bases and J lost 10; bases outside the gene matches: 9.

A few counts support this clone. V is TRBV7-2 and J is TRBJ2-5; unclear D gene. The DNA end is more similar to TRBJ2-7, so the J call may be wrong. Germline V lookup: CDR1 SGHTA, CDR2 FQGNSA. This CDR3 is built from 11 residues. The CDR3 is CASSSAYEQYF. The CDR3 nucleotides read TGTGCCAGCAGCTCTGCCTACGAGCAGTACTTC.

This clone occurred a few times. The chain has TRBV19 and TRBJ2-2; 12 bases line up with TRBD2. Germline CDR1 and CDR2: LNHDA and SQIVND (reference sequence). V shed 4 bases and J 0 bases; nucleotides not matched to a gene: 3. CDR3 length: 17 residues. The CDR3: CASSTRTSGANTGELFF. The CDR3 DNA is TGTGCCAGTAGTACGCGGACTAGCGGGGCGAACACCGGGGAGCTGTTTTTT.

CDR3 in amino acids: CASSDRGGIGELFF. Here the CDR3 DNA reads TGCGCCAGCAGCGACCGGGGGGGAATCGGGGAGCTGTTTTTT. V is TRBV5-1 and J is TRBJ2-2; 8 positions match TRBD2. This CDR3 is built from 14 residues. V lost 4 bases to trimming and J lost 7 bases; unmatched junction nucleotides: 6. Germline V gives CDR1 SGHRS, CDR2 YFSETQ. Full variable domain (rest looked up from reference TRBV5-1 and TRBJ2-2): KAGVTQTPRYLIKTRGQQVTLSCSPISGHRSVSWYQQTPGQGLQFLFEYFSETQRNKGNFPGRFSGRQFSNSRSEMNVSTLELGDSALYLCASSDRGGIGELFFGEGSRLTVL.

The chain has TRBV18 and TRBJ1-4; D is possibly TRBD1 (5 bases). Germline CDR1 KGHSH, CDR2 LQKENI. The CDR3 loop spans 15 amino acids. V gave up 3 bases and J gave up 7 bases, with 15 bases separating them. CDR3 bases: TGTGCCAGCTCACCTCGACAGTCGGTTGGTGAAAAACTGTTTTTT. It encodes CASSPRQSVGEKLFF.

V and J are TRBV19 and TRBJ2-1; a possible D gene is TRBD2 (7 bases). Germline assignment: CDR1 LNHDA and CDR2 SQIVND (reference sequence). There are 18 residues in the CDR3. Trimming took 5 bases from V and 0 from J, leaving 20 bases between them. The DNA of the CDR3 is TGTGCCAGTAGTTGGGGACACCACGGGGGGATCTCCTACAATGAGCAGTTCTTC. This translates into CASSWGHHGGISYNEQFF.

This clone was picked up a small number of times. The chain uses TRBV6-1 and TRBJ2-6; the D gene is possibly TRBD1 (7 bases). The germline V and J ends were trimmed by 6 bases and 4 bases, with 10 bases remaining between them. CDR3 length equals 14 residues. Germline V gives CDR1 MNHNS, CDR2 SASEGT. The CDR3 is CASREGAGANVLTF. CDR3 bases: TGTGCCAGCAGGGAGGGGGCCGGGGCCAACGTCCTGACTTTC.